Each of the 8 T cell receptor beta chains below was sequenced from the same sample in a study of control samples from healthy donors and cancer patients. The table came from immunoSEQ multiplex PCR; TCRdb's copy has only in-frame clones and leaves some out. The sample holds tens of thousands of clones; about 86% are singletons and the top ten take approximately 3%. The specimen sequenced was PBMCs. The receptor set was obtained from a woman in her 50s with lung cancer.

Turning to this clone: With a much larger clone just one base away, this may be a read error. V is TRBV9 and J is TRBJ2-7; D remains ambiguous. Germline CDR1 SGDLS, CDR2 YYNGEE. There are 13 residues in the CDR3. As DNA, the CDR3 is TGTGCCAGCAGCGTACGCCTGGGCTACGGGCAGTACTTC. Translation: CASSVRLGYGQYF.

This clone has a single count. V is TRBV7-9 and J is TRBJ2-2, with a possible D match to TRBD1 (5 bases). Germline CDR1 reads SEHNR; CDR2 reads FQNEAQ (reference sequence). The CDR3 loop spans 13 amino acids. V lost 6 bases and J lost 7, with 12 bases in between. The CDR3 reads CASSNQGDGELFF. Here the CDR3 DNA reads TGTGCCAGCAGTAATCAGGGTGACGGGGAGCTGTTTTTT.

The chain uses TRBV9 and TRBJ2-2; D is ambiguous. Trimming stripped 3 bases from V and 4 bases from J, with 10 bases between. The CDR3 has 14 amino acids. The V gene's germline CDR1 is SGDLS and CDR2 YYNGEE. This chain's CDR3 is CASSDEMGTGELFF. The CDR3 bases are TGTGCCAGCAGCGATGAGATGGGCACCGGGGAGCTGTTTTTT.

The DNA of the CDR3 is TGTGCCACCAAAGAAGGTGAAGCTTTCTTT. It encodes CATKEGEAFF. The chain joins TRBV24-1 to TRBJ1-1, with D unclear. Germline lookup yields CDR1 KGHDR and CDR2 SFDVKD. The V and J ends lost 8 bases and 7 bases respectively, with 7 bases between them. The CDR3 totals 10 residues.

The chain links TRBV21-1 to TRBJ2-7; the DNA was not compared with TRBD1, the D call given in the table. TRBV21-1 is a pseudogene locus. The CDR3 is 14 amino acids. In DNA form, the CDR3 reads TGTGCCAGCAGCATAGAAGGGGGAAGGTGGGAGCAGTACTTC. Translated: CASSIEGGRWEQYF.

This rearrangement joins TRBV5-6 to TRBJ2-7, with TRBD1 identical over 10 bases. The germline CDR1 and CDR2 sequences are SGHDT and YYEEEE. The V gene end was trimmed by 0 bases and the J gene end by 3 bases; junction bases not matched to a gene: 3. This CDR3 is built from 15 residues. In nucleotides, the CDR3 is TGTGCCAGCAGCTTGGAGGGACAGGGGATCTACGAGCAGTACTTC. Translated: CASSLEGQGIYEQYF.

The V and J genes are TRBV5-1 and TRBJ2-5; D remains ambiguous. Germline lookup yields CDR1 SGHRS and CDR2 YFSETQ. CDR3 length: 14 amino acids. Trimming cost V 2 bases and J 1 base, with 9 bases left between them. CDR3 protein: CASSLQSFQETQYF. DNA of the CDR3: TGCGCCAGCAGCTTACAGAGTTTCCAAGAGACCCAGTACTTC.

The V and J genes are TRBV28 and TRBJ1-1; D is perhaps TRBD1 (6 bases). Germline-derived CDR1 and CDR2 are MDHEN and SYDVKM. The CDR3 covers 13 residues. Trimming cost V 4 bases and J 7 bases, with 13 bases left between them. The CDR3 sequence is CASSSNDRYEAFF. The CDR3 coding sequence is TGTGCCAGCAGTTCTAATGACAGGTATGAAGCTTTCTTT.